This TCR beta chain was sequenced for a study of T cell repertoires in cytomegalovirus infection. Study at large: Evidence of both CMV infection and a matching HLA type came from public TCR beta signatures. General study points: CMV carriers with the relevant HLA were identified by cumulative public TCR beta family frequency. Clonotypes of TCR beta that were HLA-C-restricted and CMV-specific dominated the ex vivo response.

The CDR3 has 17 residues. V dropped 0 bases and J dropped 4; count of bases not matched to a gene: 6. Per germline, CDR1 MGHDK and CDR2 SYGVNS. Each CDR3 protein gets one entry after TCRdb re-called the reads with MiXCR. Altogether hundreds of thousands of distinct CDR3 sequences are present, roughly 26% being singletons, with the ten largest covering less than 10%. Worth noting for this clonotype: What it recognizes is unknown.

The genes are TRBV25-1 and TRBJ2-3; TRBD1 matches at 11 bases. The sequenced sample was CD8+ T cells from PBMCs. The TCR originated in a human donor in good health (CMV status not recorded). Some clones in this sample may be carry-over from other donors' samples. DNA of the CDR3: TGTGCCAGCAGTGAATATCCGGACAGGGGGCGACCAGATACGCAGTATTTT. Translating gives CASSEYPDRGRPDTQYF.